This TCR beta chain was captured by sequencing in a study of blood T cell repertoires in COVID-19. This clone was seen just once. CDR3 length equals 17 residues. V lost 2 bases to trimming and J lost 5 bases; unmatched junction nucleotides: 8. The germline gives CDR1 SGHDT, CDR2 YYEEEE. Study members were between roughly 18 and 100 years old and lived in 20 to 30 US regions. Donors were grouped by their self-reported clinical history. Measured with immunoSEQ multiplex PCR; TCRdb has only the in-frame clones, and not every one. The sample contains fewer than 350,000 clones, 88% of which appear only once.

Input material: PBMCs or T cells enriched from blood (not recorded which). This sequence was found in a woman aged 25 to 39 who had been exposed to COVID-19. The chain recombines TRBV5-6 with TRBJ2-5; 14 positions agree with TRBD2. The CDR3 nucleotides are TGTGCCAGCAGCTTCCGACTAGCGGGAGGGAGGTATGAGACCCAGTACTTC. Residues: CASSFRLAGGRYETQYF.